Relative to its sample, the clone carrying this T cell receptor (beta chain) is medium-sized (0.01 to 0.1%). The record originates from a study of spatial heterogeneity in lung cancer. A distinct unique molecular identifier was carried by each TCR cDNA molecule. A single record per CDR3 protein comes from TCRdb applying MiXCR to the 5' RACE reads. The sample contains roughly 3,000 distinct CDR3 sequences, around 13% of which appear only once. Described time point: sample taken at primary tumor resection. Unsorted whole RNA samples from tumor, nontumor lung or frozen PBMC were sequenced. The donor group consisted of approximately 77 patients who had untreated, early-stage non-small cell lung cancer. Germline CDR1 reads MNHEY; CDR2 reads SMNVEV (reference sequence). V lost 4 bases and J lost 3, with 8 bases in between. The CDR3 is made up of 13 amino acids.

The material sequenced was normal lung tissue next to the tumor, taken at surgery. The TCR sequence derives from a male donor with early-stage non-small cell lung cancer. The rearrangement links TRBV27 to TRBJ2-3, with a weak D call TRBD1 (6 bases). The CDR3: CASSYRVTDTQYF. CDR3 coding DNA: TGTGCCAGCAGTTACAGGGTGACAGATACGCAGTATTTT.